Listed here is a single T cell receptor beta chain. The antigen is unknown. Donors contributed one heparinised blood draw apiece, averaging around 100 mL. The sample belongs to a study of beta chain features in type 1 diabetes. Study-wide findings and caveats: Among patients with Type 1 diabetes, TCRB CDR3s were moderately but significantly shorter in every one of the four CD4+ subsets. Lower insertion and higher deletion counts appeared at VDJ junctions in type 1 diabetes patients.

Reverse transcribing all isolated RNA meant expressed TCRB transcripts were sequenced. TCRdb's copy holds only in-frame clones and misses some; the assay was immunoSEQ multiplex PCR. The table has under 400,000 clones, around 20% seen once. Germline V gene sequence: CDR1 SGHNT, CDR2 YENEEA. This CDR3 is built from 14 residues. The V segment lost 9 bases and the J segment 6 bases; nucleotides outside the gene matches: 10. The specimen sequenced was naive CD4+ T cells from blood. The genes are TRBV11-3 and TRBJ2-1, with 8 positions matching TRBD2. This TCR derives from a woman between 18 and 30 years old in good health. CDR3 in amino acids: CASVSGRGGNEQFF. The CDR3 DNA is TGTGCCAGTGTAAGCGGGAGAGGGGGCAATGAGCAGTTCTTC.